The present T cell receptor beta chain was sequenced within a study of T cell repertoires in cytomegalovirus infection (dated by TCRdb to the late 2010s). As for the study more broadly: Recently identified HLA-C-restricted CMV epitopes, whose presentation resists viral immunomodulation, were targeted by peptide stimulations together with well-studied HLA-B-restricted epitopes. Donor HLA type was relevant to the analysis, because carriage of CMV infection together with the matching HLA type was indicated by public TCR beta signatures. What the research found in general, with its limitations: In both this cohort and an independent cohort of some 380 donors, the cumulative frequency of public TCR beta family members distinguished carriers of CMV infection plus the relevant HLA type. In the ex vivo response, HLA-C-restricted CMV-specific TCR beta clonotypes were dominant, and in two of eight donors the single most frequent clonotype came from this HLA-C-restricted group.

Via the germline V gene (reference sequence), CDR1 is SGHKS and CDR2 YYEKEE. The CDR3 starts with the cysteine, ends with the phenylalanine, and has 15 residues. Only the CDR3 region is kept as DNA, spanning 45 bases read in frame from base 1. Regarding this clonotype: There is no known antigen for this receptor. One junction end disagrees with the germline gene, perhaps due to a read error.

According to the study, the label for this sample's treatment or condition signals: in vitro stimulation with specific CMV peptide epitopes to enrich CMV-specific T cells. Sequencing relied on an Illumina HiSeq 1500. TCRdb itself trimmed the public reads at Q25 with fastp, ran MiXCR and retained productive beta chains. A single entry per CDR3 protein holds the most common genes and DNA from its merged rows. Here the sample has hundreds of thousands of distinct CDR3 sequences; 30% to 40% occur a single time. Jointly, the top ten make up around an eighth of the sample. The sequences come from cultured CD8+ T cells from PBMCs, collected from culture after CMV antigen stimulation. The chain employs TRBV5-5 and TRBJ2-1; the D gene remains uncertain. This clonotype was obtained from a human donor in good health (CMV status not recorded). Some clones in this sample may be carry-over from other donors' samples. The sequenced DNA: TGTGCCAGCAGCTTAGGATCGGGTTTCAACAATAAGCAGTTCTTC. It translates as CASSLGSGFNNKQFF.